This TCR beta chain stems from a study of T cells in Graves' hyperthyroidism and ophthalmopathy. Whole-study context: Sampling of peripheral blood happened at initial diagnosis, prior to any treatment.

This CDR3 region has 14 residues. Deletions cut 3 bases from V and 4 bases from J, with 13 bases between. Germline V gives CDR1 DFQATT, CDR2 SNEGSKA (reference sequence). In its sample, this clonotype was seen many times. These patients, aged 18 to 65, had recently diagnosed hyperthyroidism lasting under 2 months. In making diagnoses, clinical symptoms, serum thyroxine and TRAb, thyroid ultrasound and orbital computed tomography were all used. Fresh peripheral blood, around 9.2 ml of it, supplied the PBMCs. RNA transcripts provided the source from which TCR beta CDR3 regions were amplified. First-round RT-PCR targeting the TCR CDR3 was performed with the HTBI primer set. Using its own MiXCR run on the multiplex PCR reads, TCRdb lists one record per CDR3 protein. Among about 360,000 distinct CDR3 sequences listed, over 10% were seen once.

The TCR was taken from a woman aged 18-30 years with Graves' hyperthyroidism. Material for sequencing was blood. This chain links TRBV20-1 with TRBJ2-1; D not certain. CDR3: CSASDQRWYNEQFF. In DNA form, the CDR3 reads TGCAGTGCTAGTGACCAGAGGTGGTACAATGAGCAGTTCTTC.